This T cell receptor (beta chain) was found in a study of shared T cell receptors in the human thymus (dated by TCRdb to about 2021). Broadly, across the study: The study examined how self-reactive, shared T-cell receptor alpha chains are generated in the human thymus.

The library was made by the immunoSEQ multiplex PCR assay. As stored in TCRdb, this immuneACCESS dataset retains in-frame rearrangements with V and J assigned. A fraction of the clones does not appear; measured against another copy, unresolved V genes explain less than half of the discrepancy, and the remainder lacks a known reason. This sample gives roughly 550,000 clones in total; approximately 80% of them show up just once. The ten top clones hold 0.01% to 0.015% of the sample. V is cut back by 3 bases and J by 1 base, with 5 bases in the junction unmatched. Counted from cysteine to phenylalanine, this CDR3 has 15 amino acids. Only CDR3 DNA remains: 45 bases, in frame from the first base. For CDR1 and CDR2, the germline V gene lists KGHSH and LQKENI. Of note for this clone: The antigen it recognizes is unknown. Within one base of it there is no much larger clone, and no base qualities were kept.

The sample also formed part of further work on human thymus T cells. That second report states: Immunologically healthy infants undergoing open corrective cardiac surgery for congenital heart defects in Finland were used as donors. The thymus tissue came from surgical resects taken out during corrective cardiac surgery. Biased V and J gene segment usage appeared to be present in both thymic and peripheral blood repertoires. The related research reported highly overlapping thymic TCR repertoires among unrelated individuals. TCR alpha and beta repertoires from roughly 8 infant thymus samples and four related peripheral blood samples were characterized in the study. The infant donors were roughly 7 to 250 days old, and the cohort included five to seven males and a couple of females. After being mechanically released from the tissue, thymocytes were kept at -70 degrees C in pellets of roughly 10-30 million cells. A QIAsymphony instrument was used to extract genomic DNA from the frozen cell pellets. Using the immunoSEQ multiplex PCR assay, the TCRB and TCRAD loci were amplified from a standardized quantity of quality-controlled genomic DNA. Amplicons spanned the V(D)J region at a length sufficient to cover the CDR3 and identify V and J genes. The amplicons were sequenced on an Illumina platform via the commercial immunoSEQ service. Primer bias and sequencing errors were corrected using previously described methods, and TCRAD and TCRB definitions followed the IMGT database. Analysis of the repertoires was done with immunoSEQ Analyzer 3.0 and VDJTools and included basic statistics, V/J segment usage, diversity estimates, rarefaction and pairwise overlap. Chao1, ChaoE, Efron-Thisted, Shannon and inverse Simpson indices were used to estimate diversity, which was also estimated on datasets down-sampled to the smallest sample. Repertoire overlap used strict matching of CDR3 nucleotide sequence, V gene and J gene, with Jaccard-based multidimensional scaling clustering. On average, thymus samples gave hundreds of thousands of unique TCRB clonotypes, whereas blood samples gave about 84,000.

Sequences were obtained from thymocytes. This receptor was identified in a boy younger than two with a congenital heart defect. Donor details come from another sample of the same person, matched by shared clones. The V gene is TRBV18 and the J gene is TRBJ1-2, with 7 bases aligning to TRBD1. Here is the DNA: TGTGCCAGCTCACCGACAGGGAGGATTAACTATGGCTACACCTTC. Translated, this is CASSPTGRINYGYTF.